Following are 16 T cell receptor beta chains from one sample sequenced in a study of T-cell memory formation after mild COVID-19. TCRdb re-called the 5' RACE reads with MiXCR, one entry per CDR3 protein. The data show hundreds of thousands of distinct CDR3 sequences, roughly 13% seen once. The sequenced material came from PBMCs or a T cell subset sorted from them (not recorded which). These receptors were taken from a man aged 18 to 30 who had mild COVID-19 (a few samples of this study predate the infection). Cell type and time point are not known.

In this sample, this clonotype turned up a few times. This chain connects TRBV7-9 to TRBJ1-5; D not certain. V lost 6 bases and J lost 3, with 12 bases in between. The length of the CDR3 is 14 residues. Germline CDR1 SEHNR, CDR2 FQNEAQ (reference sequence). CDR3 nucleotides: TGTGCCAGCAGTGGAGGGTCGGACAATCAGCCCCAGCATTTT. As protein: CASSGGSDNQPQHF.

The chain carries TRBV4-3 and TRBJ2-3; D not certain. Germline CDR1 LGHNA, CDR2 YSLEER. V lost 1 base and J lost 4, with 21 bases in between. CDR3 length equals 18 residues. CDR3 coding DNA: TGCGCCAGCAGCCAAGGCTTAAGGAGATTTTTGTTTCCAGATACGCAGTATTTT. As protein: CASSQGLRRFLFPDTQYF.

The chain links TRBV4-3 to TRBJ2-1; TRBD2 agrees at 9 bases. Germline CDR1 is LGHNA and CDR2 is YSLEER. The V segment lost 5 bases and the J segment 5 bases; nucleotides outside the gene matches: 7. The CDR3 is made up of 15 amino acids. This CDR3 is CASSVVSGGNNEQFF. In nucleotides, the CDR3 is TGCGCCAGCAGCGTAGTTAGCGGGGGAAACAATGAGCAGTTCTTC.

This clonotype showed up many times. This chain's CDR3 is CASSAGTFNEQFF. The CDR3 nucleotides read TGTGCCAGCAGCGCAGGGACTTTTAATGAGCAGTTCTTC. The chain couples TRBV7-6 to TRBJ2-1, with D tentatively TRBD2 (6 bases). V lost 5 bases to trimming and J lost 7 bases, with 12 bases between them. Germline V CDR1 and CDR2: SGHVS, FNYEAQ. CDR3 length: 13 residues.

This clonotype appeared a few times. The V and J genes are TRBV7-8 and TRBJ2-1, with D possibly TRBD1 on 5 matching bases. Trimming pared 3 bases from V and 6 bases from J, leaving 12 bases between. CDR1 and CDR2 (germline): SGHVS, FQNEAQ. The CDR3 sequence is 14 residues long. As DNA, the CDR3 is TGTGCCAGCAGCTTCGCAGGGTTCAGCAATGAGCAGTTCTTC. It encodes CASSFAGFSNEQFF.

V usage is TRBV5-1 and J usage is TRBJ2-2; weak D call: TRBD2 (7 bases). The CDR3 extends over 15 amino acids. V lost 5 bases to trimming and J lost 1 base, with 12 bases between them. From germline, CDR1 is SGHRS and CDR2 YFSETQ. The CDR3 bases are TGCGCCAGCAGTCCGGGGGGCAGGAACACCGGGGAGCTGTTTTTT. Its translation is CASSPGGRNTGELFF.

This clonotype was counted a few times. The CDR3 sequence is CASRHRDSEAFF. For the CDR3, the DNA is TGTGCCAGCAGGCACCGGGACAGTGAAGCTTTCTTT. The rearrangement joins TRBV7-2 to TRBJ1-1, with 7 bases that match TRBD1. With V trimmed by 6 bases and J by 7 bases, 5 bases remained unmatched. Germline assignment: CDR1 SGHTA and CDR2 FQGNSA. The CDR3 totals 12 residues.

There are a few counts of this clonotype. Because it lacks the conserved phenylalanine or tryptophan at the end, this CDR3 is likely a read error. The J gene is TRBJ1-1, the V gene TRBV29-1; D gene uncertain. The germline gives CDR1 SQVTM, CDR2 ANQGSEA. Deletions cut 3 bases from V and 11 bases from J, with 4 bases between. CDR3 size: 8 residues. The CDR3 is CSVEWAFV. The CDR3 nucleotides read TGCAGCGTTGAGTGGGCTTTCGTT.

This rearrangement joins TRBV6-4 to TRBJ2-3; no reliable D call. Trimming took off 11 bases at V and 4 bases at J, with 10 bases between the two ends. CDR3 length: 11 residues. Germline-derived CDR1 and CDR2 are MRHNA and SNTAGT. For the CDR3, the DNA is TGTGCCGCCGGTGGAGCAGATACGCAGTATTTT. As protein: CAAGGADTQYF.

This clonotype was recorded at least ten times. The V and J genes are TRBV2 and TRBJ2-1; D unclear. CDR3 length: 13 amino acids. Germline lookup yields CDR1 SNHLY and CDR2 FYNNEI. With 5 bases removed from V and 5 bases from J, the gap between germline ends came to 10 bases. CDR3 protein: CASSSQMHNEQFF. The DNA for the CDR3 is TGTGCCAGCAGTTCACAGATGCACAATGAGCAGTTCTTC.

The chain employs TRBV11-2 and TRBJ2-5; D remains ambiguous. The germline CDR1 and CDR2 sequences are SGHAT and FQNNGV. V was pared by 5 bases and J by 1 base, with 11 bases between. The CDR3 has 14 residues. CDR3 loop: CASSQVPSQETQYF. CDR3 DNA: TGTGCCAGCAGCCAGGTCCCCTCCCAAGAGACCCAGTACTTC.

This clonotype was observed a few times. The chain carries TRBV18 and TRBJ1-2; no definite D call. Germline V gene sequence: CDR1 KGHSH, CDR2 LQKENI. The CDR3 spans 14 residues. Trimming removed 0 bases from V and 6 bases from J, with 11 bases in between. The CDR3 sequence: CASSPPATKDGYTF. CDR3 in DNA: TGTGCCAGCTCACCACCGGCCACAAAGGATGGCTACACCTTC.

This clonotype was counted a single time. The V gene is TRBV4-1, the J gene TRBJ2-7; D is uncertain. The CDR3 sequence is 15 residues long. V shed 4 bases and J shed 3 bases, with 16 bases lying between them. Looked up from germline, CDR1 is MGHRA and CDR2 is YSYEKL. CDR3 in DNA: TGCGCCAGCAGCCCGACCCCCTCAGGAAACTACGAGCAGTACGTC. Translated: CASSPTPSGNYEQYV.

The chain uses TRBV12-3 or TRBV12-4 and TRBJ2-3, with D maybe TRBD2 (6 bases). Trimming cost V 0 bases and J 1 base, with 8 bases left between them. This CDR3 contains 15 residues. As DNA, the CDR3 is TGTGCCAGCAGTTTAGCGACTAGAGGCACAGATACGCAGTATTTT. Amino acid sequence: CASSLATRGTDTQYF.

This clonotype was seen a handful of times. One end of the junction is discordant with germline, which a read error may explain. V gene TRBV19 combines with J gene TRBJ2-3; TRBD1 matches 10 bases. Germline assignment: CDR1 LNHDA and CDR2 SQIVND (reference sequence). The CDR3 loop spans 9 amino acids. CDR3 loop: CAGRDRGLF. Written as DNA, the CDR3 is TGTGCCGGCCGGGACAGGGGTTTGTTT. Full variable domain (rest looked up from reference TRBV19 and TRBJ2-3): DGGITQSPKYLFRKEGQNVTLSCEQNLNHDAMYWYRQDPGQGLRLIYYSQIVNDFQKGDIAEGYSVSREKKESFPLTVTSAQKNPTAFYLCAGRDRGLFGPGTRLTVL.

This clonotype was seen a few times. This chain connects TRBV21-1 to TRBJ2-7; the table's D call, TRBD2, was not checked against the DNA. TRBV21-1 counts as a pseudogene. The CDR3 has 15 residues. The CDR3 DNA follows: TGTGCCAGCAGCATGATAGCGGGGGGGCACTACGAGCAGTACGTC. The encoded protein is CASSMIAGGHYEQYV.